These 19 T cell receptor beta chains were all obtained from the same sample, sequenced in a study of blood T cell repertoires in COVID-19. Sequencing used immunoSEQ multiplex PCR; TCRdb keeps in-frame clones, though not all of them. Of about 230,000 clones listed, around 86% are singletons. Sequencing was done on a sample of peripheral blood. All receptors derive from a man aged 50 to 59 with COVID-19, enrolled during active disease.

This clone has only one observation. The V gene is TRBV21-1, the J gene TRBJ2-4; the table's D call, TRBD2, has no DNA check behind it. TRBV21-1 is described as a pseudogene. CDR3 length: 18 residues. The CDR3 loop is CASSIGTSGVLAKNIQYF. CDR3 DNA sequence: TGTGCCAGCAGCATAGGGACTAGCGGGGTTCTAGCCAAAAACATTCAGTACTTC.

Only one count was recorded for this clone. This CDR3 is CSASLGQVNEQFF. CDR3 bases: TGCAGTGCTAGTCTAGGACAGGTTAATGAGCAGTTCTTC. The V gene is TRBV20-1, the J gene TRBJ2-1; TRBD1 aligns across 7 bases. Germline V gene lookup returns CDR1 DFQATT and CDR2 SNEGSKA (reference sequence). V gave up 3 bases and J gave up 7 bases; unmatched junction bases: 6. This CDR3 contains 13 residues.

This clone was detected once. The CDR3: CASSSLATPYNEQFF. CDR3 bases: TGTGCCAGCAGCTCATTAGCGACACCCTACAATGAGCAGTTCTTC. V usage is TRBV7-9 and J usage is TRBJ2-1; D might be TRBD2 (5 bases). The CDR3 totals 15 residues. V lost 4 bases to trimming and J lost 2 bases, with 12 bases between them. Germline values: CDR1 SEHNR, CDR2 FQNEAQ (reference sequence).

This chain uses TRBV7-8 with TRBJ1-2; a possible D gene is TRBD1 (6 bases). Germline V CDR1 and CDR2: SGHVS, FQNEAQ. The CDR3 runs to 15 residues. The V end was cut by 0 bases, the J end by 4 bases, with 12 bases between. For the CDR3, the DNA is TGTGCCAGCAGCTTAGCACAGGGCGTCGTCTATGGCTACACCTTC. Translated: CASSLAQGVVYGYTF.

CDR3 amino acids: CASSEAPGGYGYTF. Here the CDR3 DNA reads TGTGCCAGCAGTGAAGCTCCGGGAGGGTATGGCTACACCTTC. The rearrangement links TRBV2 to TRBJ1-2; D not resolved. The V end was cut by 0 bases, the J end by 5 bases, with 10 bases between. The CDR3 sequence is 14 residues long. Germline V lookup: CDR1 SNHLY, CDR2 FYNNEI. Full variable domain (remainder filled in from reference TRBV2 and TRBJ1-2): EPEVTQTPSHQVTQMGQEVILRCVPISNHLYFYWYRQILGQKVEFLVSFYNNEISEKSEIFDDQFSVERPDGSNFTLKIRSTKLEDSAMYFCASSEAPGGYGYTFGSGTRLTVV.

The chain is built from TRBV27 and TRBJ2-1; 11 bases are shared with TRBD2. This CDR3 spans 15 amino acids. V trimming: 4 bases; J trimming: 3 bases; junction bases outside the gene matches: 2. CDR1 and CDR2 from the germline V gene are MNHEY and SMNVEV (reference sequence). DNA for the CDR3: TGTGCCAGCAGTTCCGGGACTAGCGGCTACAATGAGCAGTTCTTC. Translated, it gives CASSSGTSGYNEQFF.

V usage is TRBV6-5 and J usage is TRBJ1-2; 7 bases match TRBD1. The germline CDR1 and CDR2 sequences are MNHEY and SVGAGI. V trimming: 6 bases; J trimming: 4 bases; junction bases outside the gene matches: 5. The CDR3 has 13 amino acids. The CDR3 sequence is CASSSTGVYGYTF. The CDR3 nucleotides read TGTGCCAGCAGCAGTACAGGGGTCTATGGCTACACCTTC.

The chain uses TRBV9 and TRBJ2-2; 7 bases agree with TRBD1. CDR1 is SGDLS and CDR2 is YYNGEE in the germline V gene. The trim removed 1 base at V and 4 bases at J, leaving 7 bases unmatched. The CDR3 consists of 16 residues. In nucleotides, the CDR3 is TGTGCCAGCAGCGTAACAGGGGCCCCGGTCACCGGGGAGCTGTTTTTT. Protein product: CASSVTGAPVTGELFF.

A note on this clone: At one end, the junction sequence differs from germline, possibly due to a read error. CDR3 coding DNA: TGTGCCAGAACCCGGGGGGCATTC. It is translated as CARTRGAF. The chain uses TRBV5-3 and TRBJ2-7; possible D gene TRBD2, 7 bases. TRBV5-3 is sorted into the ORF group, with uncertain function. CDR3 length equals 8 residues.

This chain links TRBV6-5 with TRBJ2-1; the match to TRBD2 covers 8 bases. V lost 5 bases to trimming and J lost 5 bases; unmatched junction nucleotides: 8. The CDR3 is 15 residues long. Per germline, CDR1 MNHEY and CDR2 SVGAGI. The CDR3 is CASSREGGRNNEQFF. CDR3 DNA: TGTGCCAGCAGTCGCGAAGGCGGGAGGAACAATGAGCAGTTCTTC.

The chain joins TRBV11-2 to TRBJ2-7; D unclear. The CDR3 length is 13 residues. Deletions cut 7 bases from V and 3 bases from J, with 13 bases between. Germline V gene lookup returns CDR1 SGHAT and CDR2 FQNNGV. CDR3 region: CASKNDNYYEQYF. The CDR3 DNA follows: TGTGCCAGCAAGAATGATAACTACTACGAGCAGTACTTC.

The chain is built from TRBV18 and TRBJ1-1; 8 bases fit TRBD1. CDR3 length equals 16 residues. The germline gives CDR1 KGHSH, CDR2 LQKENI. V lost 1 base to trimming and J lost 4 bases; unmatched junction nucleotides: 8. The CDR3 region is CASSPLSTGVSTEAFF. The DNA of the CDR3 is TGTGCCAGCTCACCACTGTCGACAGGGGTGAGCACTGAAGCTTTCTTT.

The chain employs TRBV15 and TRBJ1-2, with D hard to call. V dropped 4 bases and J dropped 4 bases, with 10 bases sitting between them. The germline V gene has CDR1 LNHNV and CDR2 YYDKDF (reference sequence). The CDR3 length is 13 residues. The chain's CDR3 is CATSNTESYGYTF. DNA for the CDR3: TGTGCCACCAGCAACACCGAAAGCTATGGCTACACCTTC.

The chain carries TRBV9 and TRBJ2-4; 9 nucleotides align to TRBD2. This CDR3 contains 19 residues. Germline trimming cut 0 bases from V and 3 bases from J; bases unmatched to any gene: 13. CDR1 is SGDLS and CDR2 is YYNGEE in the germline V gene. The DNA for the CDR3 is TGTGCCAGCAGCGTAGAGGGCGGGAGGGCCAGGGATAGCAAAAACATTCAGTACTTC. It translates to CASSVEGGRARDSKNIQYF.

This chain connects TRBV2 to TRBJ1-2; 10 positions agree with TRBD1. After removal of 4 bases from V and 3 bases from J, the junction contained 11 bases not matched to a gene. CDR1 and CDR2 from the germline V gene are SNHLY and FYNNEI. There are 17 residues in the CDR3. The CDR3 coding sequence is TGTGCCAGCAGTGCGAACCAAGCGGGACAGGGGTACTATGGCTACACCTTC. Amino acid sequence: CASSANQAGQGYYGYTF.

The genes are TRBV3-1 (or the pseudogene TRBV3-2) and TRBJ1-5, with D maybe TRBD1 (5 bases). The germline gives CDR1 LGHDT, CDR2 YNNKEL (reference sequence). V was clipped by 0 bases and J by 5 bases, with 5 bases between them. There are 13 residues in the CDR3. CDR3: CASSQETDQPQHF. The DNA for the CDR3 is TGTGCCAGCAGCCAAGAGACAGATCAGCCCCAGCATTTT.

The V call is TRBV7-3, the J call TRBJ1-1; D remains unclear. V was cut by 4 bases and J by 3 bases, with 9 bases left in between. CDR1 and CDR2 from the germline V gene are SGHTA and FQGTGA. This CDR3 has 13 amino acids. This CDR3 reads CASSSSLDTEAFF. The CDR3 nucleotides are TGTGCCAGCAGCTCCAGCCTAGACACTGAAGCTTTCTTT.

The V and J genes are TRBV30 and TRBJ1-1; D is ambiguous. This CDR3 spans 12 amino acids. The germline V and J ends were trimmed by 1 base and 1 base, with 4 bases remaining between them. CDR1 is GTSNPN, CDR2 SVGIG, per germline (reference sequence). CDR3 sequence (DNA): TGTGCCTGGAGTGGCGGGAACACTGAAGCTTTCTTT. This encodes CAWSGGNTEAFF.

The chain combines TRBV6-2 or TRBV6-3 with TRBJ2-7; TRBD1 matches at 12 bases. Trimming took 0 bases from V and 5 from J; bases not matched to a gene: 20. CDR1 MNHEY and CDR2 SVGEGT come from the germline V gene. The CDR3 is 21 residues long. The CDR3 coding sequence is TGTGCCAGCAGTTACTCGACGGACGGTCTGGGTGGGACAGGGGGCTTGAACGAGCAGTACTTC. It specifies CASSYSTDGLGGTGGLNEQYF.